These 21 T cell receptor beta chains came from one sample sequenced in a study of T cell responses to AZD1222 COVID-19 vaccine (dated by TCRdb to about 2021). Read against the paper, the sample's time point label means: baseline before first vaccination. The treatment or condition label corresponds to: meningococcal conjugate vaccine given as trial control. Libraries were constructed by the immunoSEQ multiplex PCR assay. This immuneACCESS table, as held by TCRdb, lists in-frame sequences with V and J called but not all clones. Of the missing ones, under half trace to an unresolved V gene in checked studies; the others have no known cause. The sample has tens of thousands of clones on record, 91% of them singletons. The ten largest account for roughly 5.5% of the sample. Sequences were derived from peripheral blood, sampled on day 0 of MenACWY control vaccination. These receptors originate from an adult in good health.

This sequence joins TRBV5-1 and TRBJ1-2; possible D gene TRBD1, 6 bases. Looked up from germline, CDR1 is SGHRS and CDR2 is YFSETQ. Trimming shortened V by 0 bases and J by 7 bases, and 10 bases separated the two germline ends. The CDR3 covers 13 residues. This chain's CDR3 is CASSLGQGSGYTF. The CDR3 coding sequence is TGCGCCAGCAGCTTGGGGCAGGGGTCTGGCTACACCTTC.

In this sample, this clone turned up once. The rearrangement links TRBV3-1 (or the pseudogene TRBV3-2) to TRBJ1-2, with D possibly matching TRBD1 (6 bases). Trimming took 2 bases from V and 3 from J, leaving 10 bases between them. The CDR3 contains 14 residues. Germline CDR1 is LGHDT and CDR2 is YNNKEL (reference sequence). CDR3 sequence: CASSQRGLDYGYTF. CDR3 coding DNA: TGTGCCAGCAGCCAAAGGGGGTTAGACTATGGCTACACCTTC.

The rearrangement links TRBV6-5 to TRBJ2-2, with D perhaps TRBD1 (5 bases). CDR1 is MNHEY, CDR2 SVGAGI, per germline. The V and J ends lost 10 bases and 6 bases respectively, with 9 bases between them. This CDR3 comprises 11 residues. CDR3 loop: CAIRVSGELFF. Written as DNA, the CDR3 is TGTGCCATCAGGGTGTCCGGGGAGCTGTTTTTT.

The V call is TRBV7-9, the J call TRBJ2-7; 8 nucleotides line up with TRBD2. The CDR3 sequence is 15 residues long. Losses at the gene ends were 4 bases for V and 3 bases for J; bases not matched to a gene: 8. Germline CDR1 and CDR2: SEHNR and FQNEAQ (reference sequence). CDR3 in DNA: TGTGCCAGCAGCTCCCGGGGGGGGACCGTCTACGAGCAGTACTTC. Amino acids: CASSSRGGTVYEQYF.

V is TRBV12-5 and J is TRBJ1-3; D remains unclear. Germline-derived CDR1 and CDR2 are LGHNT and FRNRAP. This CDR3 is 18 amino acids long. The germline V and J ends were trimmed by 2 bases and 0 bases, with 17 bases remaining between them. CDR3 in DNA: TGTGCTAGTGGTTTGCCCCGGCCCACAAAATTCTCTGGAAACACCATATATTTT. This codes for CASGLPRPTKFSGNTIYF.

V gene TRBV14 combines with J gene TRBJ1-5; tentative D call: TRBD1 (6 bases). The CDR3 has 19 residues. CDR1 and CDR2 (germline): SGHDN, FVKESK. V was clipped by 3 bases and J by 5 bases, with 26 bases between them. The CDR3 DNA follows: TGTGCCAGCAGCCAGCCATTCCTACAGGGACCCAACAGAGATCAGCCCCAGCATTTT. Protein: CASSQPFLQGPNRDQPQHF.

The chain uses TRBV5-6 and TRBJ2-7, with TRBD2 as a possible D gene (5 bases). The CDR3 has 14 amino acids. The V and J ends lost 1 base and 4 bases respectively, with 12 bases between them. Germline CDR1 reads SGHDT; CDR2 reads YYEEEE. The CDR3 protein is CASSLRGITYEQYF. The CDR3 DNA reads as TGTGCCAGCAGCTTGCGGGGTATCACGTACGAGCAGTACTTC.

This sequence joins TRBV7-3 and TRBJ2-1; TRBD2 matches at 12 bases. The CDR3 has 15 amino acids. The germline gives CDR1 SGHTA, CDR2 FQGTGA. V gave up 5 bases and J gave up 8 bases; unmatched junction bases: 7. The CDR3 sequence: CASSPTSGRGDEQFF. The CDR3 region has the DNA TGTGCCAGCAGCCCGACTAGCGGGAGAGGCGATGAGCAGTTCTTC.

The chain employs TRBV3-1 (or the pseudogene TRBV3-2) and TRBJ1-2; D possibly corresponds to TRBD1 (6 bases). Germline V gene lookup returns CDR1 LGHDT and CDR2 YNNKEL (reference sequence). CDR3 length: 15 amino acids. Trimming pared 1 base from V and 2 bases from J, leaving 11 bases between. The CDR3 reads CASSQAAGANYGYTF. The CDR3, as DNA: TGTGCCAGCAGCCAAGCAGCAGGGGCCAACTATGGCTACACCTTC.

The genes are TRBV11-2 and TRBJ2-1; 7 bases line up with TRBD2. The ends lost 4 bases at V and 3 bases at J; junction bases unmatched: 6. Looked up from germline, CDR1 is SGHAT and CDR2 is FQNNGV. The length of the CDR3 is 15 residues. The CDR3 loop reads CASSSGASGYNEQFF. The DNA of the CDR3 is TGTGCCAGCAGCTCTGGGGCTAGCGGCTACAATGAGCAGTTCTTC.

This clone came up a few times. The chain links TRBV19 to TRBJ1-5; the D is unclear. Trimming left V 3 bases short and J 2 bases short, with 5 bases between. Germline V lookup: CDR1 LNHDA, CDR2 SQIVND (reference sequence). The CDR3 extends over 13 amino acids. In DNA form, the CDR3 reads TGTGCCAGTAGTATTATCGGCAATCAGCCCCAGCATTTT. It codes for CASSIIGNQPQHF.

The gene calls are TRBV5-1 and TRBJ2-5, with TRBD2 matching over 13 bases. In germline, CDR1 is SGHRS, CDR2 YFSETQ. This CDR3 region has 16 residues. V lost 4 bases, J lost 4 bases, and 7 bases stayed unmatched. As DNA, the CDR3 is TGCGCCAGCAGCCCTGGGACTAGCGGGGAGGTAGAGACCCAGTACTTC. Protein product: CASSPGTSGEVETQYF.

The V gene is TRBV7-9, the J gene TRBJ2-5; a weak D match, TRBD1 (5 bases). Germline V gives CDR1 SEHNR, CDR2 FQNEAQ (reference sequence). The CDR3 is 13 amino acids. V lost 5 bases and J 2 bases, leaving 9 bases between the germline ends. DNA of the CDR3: TGTGCCAGCAGCCCCAGGGTGCAAGAGACCCAGTACTTC. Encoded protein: CASSPRVQETQYF.

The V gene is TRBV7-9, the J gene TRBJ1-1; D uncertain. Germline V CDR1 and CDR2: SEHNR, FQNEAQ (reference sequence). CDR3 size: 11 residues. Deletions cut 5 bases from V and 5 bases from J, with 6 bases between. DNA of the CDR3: TGTGCCAGCAGCCCTCAGACTGAAGCTTTCTTT. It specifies CASSPQTEAFF. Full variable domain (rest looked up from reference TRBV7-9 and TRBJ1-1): DTGVSQNPRHKITKRGQNVTFRCDPISEHNRLYWYRQTLGQGPEFLTYFQNEAQLEKSRLLSDRFSAERPKGSFSTLEIQRTEQGDSAMYLCASSPQTEAFFGQGTRLTVV.

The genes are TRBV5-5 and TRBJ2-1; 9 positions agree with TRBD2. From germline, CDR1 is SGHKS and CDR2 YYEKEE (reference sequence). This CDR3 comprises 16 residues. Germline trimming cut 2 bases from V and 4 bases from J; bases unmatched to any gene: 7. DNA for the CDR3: TGTGCCAGCAGCTTCGGGCTAGCGGGGACTTACAATGAGCAGTTCTTC. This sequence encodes CASSFGLAGTYNEQFF.

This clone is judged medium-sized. CDR3 protein: CASSFPLGSPSTDTQYF. The DNA for the CDR3 is TGTGCCAGCAGCTTTCCCCTGGGCTCACCAAGCACAGATACGCAGTATTTT. The rearrangement joins TRBV7-9 to TRBJ2-3; no firm D call. Germline CDR1 reads SEHNR; CDR2 reads FQNEAQ (reference sequence). Trimming took 3 bases from V and 0 from J, leaving 16 bases between them. This CDR3 comprises 17 residues. Full variable domain (rest looked up from reference TRBV7-9 and TRBJ2-3): DTGVSQNPRHKITKRGQNVTFRCDPISEHNRLYWYRQTLGQGPEFLTYFQNEAQLEKSRLLSDRFSAERPKGSFSTLEIQRTEQGDSAMYLCASSFPLGSPSTDTQYFGPGTRLTVL.

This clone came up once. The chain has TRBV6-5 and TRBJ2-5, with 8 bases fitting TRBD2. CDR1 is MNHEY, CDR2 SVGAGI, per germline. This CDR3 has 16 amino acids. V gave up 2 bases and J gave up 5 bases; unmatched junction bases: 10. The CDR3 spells CASSYAGGAWRETQYF. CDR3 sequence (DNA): TGTGCCAGCAGTTACGCCGGGGGGGCCTGGAGGGAGACCCAGTACTTC.

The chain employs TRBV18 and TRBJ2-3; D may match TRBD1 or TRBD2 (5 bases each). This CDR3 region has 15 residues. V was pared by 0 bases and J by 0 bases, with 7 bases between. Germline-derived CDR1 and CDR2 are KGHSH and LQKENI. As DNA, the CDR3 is TGTGCCAGCTCACCACCCGGGACGAGCACAGATACGCAGTATTTT. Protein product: CASSPPGTSTDTQYF.

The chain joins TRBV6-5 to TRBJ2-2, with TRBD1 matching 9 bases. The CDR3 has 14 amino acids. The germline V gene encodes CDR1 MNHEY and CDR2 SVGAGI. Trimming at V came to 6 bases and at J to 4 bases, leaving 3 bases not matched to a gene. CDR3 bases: TGTGCCAGCAGGGACAGGGGTAGCACCGGGGAGCTGTTTTTT. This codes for CASRDRGSTGELFF.

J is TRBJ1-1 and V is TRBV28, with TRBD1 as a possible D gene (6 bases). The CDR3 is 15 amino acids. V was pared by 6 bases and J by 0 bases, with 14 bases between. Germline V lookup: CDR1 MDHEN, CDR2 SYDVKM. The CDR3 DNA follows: TGTGCCAGCAGAGGTTCGGACAGTTTGAACACTGAAGCTTTCTTT. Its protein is CASRGSDSLNTEAFF.

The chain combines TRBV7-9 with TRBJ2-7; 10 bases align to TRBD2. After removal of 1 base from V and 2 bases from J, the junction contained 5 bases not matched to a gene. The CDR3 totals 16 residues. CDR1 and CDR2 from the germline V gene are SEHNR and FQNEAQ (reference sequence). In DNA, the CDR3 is TGTGCCAGCAGCTTAGATCGGACTAGCGGACCCTACGAGCAGTACTTC. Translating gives CASSLDRTSGPYEQYF.